This TCR beta chain was recorded in a study of graft-versus-host responses after intestinal transplantation. Study-level background: The study gave all recipients anti-thymocyte globulin induction, then tacrolimus and steroids for 2 to 3 years.

Here immunoSEQ multiplex PCR was the method, and the copy in TCRdb shows in-frame clones only, minus some. The sample shows roughly 92,000 clones, 88% of them seen only once. This clone was counted a single time. The antigen is undetermined. V was clipped by 5 bases and J by 2 bases, with 11 bases between them. Germline CDR1 and CDR2: KGHSH and LQKENI. The CDR3 totals 14 residues. This clonotype was obtained from a human donor who was the organ donor for an intestinal transplant. The chain uses TRBV18 and TRBJ2-3, with D perhaps TRBD1 (5 bases). Specimen: unstimulated CD4+ T cells sorted from spleen or lymph node cells, collected before transplant. CDR3 in DNA: TGTGCCAGCTCATCGACAGCCCTCACAGATACGCAGTATTTT. Its protein is CASSSTALTDTQYF.